Shown below are 13 T cell receptor beta chains from a single sample sequenced in a study of blood T cells in healthy people across ages. A second roughly 7 to 11 cycle PCR used barcoded and J-beta primers. TCRdb re-called the 5' RACE reads through MiXCR, storing one row per CDR3 protein. This table holds about 560,000 distinct CDR3 sequences, about 28% found once. This same sample was also taken into another study, of T cells of mothers and their children.

Input material: blood. Receptor source: a boy aged 2 to 9 in good health.

This chain uses TRBV12-3 or TRBV12-4 with TRBJ2-5, with 9 positions matching TRBD1. This CDR3 has 18 amino acids. Unmatched junction bases numbered 16, after V lost 2 bases and J lost 6 bases. CDR3 DNA sequence: TGTGCCAGCAGTTTATTAAGGTCGGCGGGACAGGGTGGCAAGACCCAGTACTTC. It encodes CASSLLRSAGQGGKTQYF.

This clonotype was picked up a small number of times. V and J are TRBV20-1 and TRBJ1-2, with 8 bases aligning to TRBD1. The V gene's germline CDR1 is DFQATT and CDR2 SNEGSKA (reference sequence). This CDR3 spans 13 amino acids. The trim removed 3 bases at V and 2 bases at J, leaving 2 bases unmatched. In DNA form, the CDR3 reads TGCAGTGCTAGGGACAGGGAGAACTATGGCTACACCTTC. It specifies CSARDRENYGYTF.

The chain uses TRBV7-6 and TRBJ2-5; TRBD2 is a possible D gene (5 bases). The DNA end is more similar to TRBJ2-1, so the J call may be wrong. This CDR3 is built from 18 residues. CDR1 and CDR2 (germline): SGHVS, FNYEAQ. The CDR3 coding sequence is TGTGCCAGCAGCCTGCGGCTAGCCCTTGGGGATTTATACAATGAGCAGTTCTTC. Translating it yields CASSLRLALGDLYNEQFF.

This chain links TRBV5-7 with TRBJ2-5, with 10 bases identical to TRBD1. TRBV5-7 is known as an ORF, though its function is uncertain. With 4 bases clipped from V and 6 bases from J, the junction kept 6 bases outside the gene matches. There are 14 residues in the CDR3. CDR3 region: CASSGDRGRQTQYF. The CDR3 coding sequence is TGTGCCAGCAGCGGCGACAGGGGGCGACAGACCCAGTACTTC.

This clonotype occurred a few times. The chain combines TRBV7-2 with TRBJ2-3; D possibly uses TRBD1 or TRBD2 (5 bases each). This CDR3 is built from 18 residues. The V end was cut by 5 bases, the J end by 1 base, with 22 bases between. The germline V gene encodes CDR1 SGHTA and CDR2 FQGNSA. The CDR3 DNA reads as TGTGCCAGCAGCCAGAGGGGTGGGGTGGGCAGCCGCACAGATACGCAGTATTTT. Translation: CASSQRGGVGSRTDTQYF. Complete variable domain (other parts from reference TRBV7-2 and TRBJ2-3): GAGVSQSPSNKVTEKGKDVELRCDPISGHTALYWYRQSLGQGLEFLIYFQGNSAPDKSGLPSDRFSAERTGGSVSTLTIQRTQQEDSAVYLCASSQRGGVGSRTDTQYFGPGTRLTVL.

V and J are TRBV28 and TRBJ2-3; D is undetermined. The V gene's germline CDR1 is MDHEN and CDR2 SYDVKM. CDR3 length: 12 amino acids. V shed 2 bases and J shed 7 bases, with 7 bases lying between them. For the CDR3, the DNA is TGTGCCAGCAGTTTAGGGCGAAATACGCAGTATTTT. Encoded protein: CASSLGRNTQYF.

This clonotype has more than one count but fewer than ten. V gene TRBV12-3 or TRBV12-4 combines with J gene TRBJ2-5; D possibly corresponds to TRBD2 (7 bases). The DNA matches TRBJ2-1 better at its end, which makes the J call doubtful. The CDR3 is made up of 13 amino acids. Here the CDR3 reads CASSLTSGGQQFF. The CDR3 DNA is TGTGCCAGCAGTTTAACTTCGGGGGGCCAGCAGTTCTTC.

The chain couples TRBV5-1 to TRBJ1-1, with a weak D call TRBD1 (6 bases). The germline V gene has CDR1 SGHRS and CDR2 YFSETQ. The CDR3 runs 16 residues. V dropped 1 base and J dropped 1 base, with 14 bases sitting between them. CDR3 sequence reads: CASSLSGIRGNTEAFF. DNA of the CDR3: TGCGCCAGCAGCTTGTCCGGGATCAGGGGGAACACTGAAGCTTTCTTT.

The table lists this clonotype with a few counts. This chain connects TRBV5-1 to TRBJ2-5, with 10 bases that match TRBD1. The DNA end is more similar to TRBJ2-1, so the J call may be wrong. Germline CDR1 is SGHRS and CDR2 is YFSETQ. The CDR3 is 14 amino acids. In DNA, the CDR3 is TGCGCCAGCAGCTTGTGGACAGGGGGCAATGAGCAGTTCTTC. This gives the protein CASSLWTGGNEQFF.

The rearrangement links TRBV10-3 to TRBJ1-5; D call uncertain. V was clipped by 6 bases and J by 10 bases, with 13 bases between them. Germline CDR1 and CDR2: ENHRY and SYGVKD. The CDR3 runs to 12 residues. In DNA, the CDR3 is TGTGCCATCAGCCCAGACGTGTACCCCCAGCATTTT. Amino acids: CAISPDVYPQHF.

The chain uses TRBV30 and TRBJ1-6, with TRBD1 identical over 8 bases. V lost 4 bases to trimming and J lost 10 bases; unmatched junction nucleotides: 0. CDR3 length equals 11 residues. Germline assignment: CDR1 GTSNPN and CDR2 SVGIG (reference sequence). CDR3 sequence: CAWNRGSPLHF. The CDR3 DNA reads as TGTGCCTGGAACAGGGGGTCACCCCTCCACTTT.

This rearrangement joins TRBV7-3 to TRBJ1-1; no definite D call. The germline V and J ends were trimmed by 0 bases and 1 base, with 9 bases remaining between them. Germline CDR1 reads SGHTA; CDR2 reads FQGTGA. This CDR3 region has 15 residues. The CDR3 loop is CASSLTPGENTEAFF. DNA for the CDR3: TGTGCCAGCAGCTTAACCCCCGGGGAGAACACTGAAGCTTTCTTT.

V gene TRBV10-3 combines with J gene TRBJ2-1, with TRBD2 matching 7 bases. J gave up 3 bases and V 5 bases, and 7 bases lay outside the gene matches. CDR1 and CDR2 (germline): ENHRY, SYGVKD. The length of the CDR3 is 15 residues. The CDR3 reads CAISPAGVIYNEQFF. For the CDR3, the DNA is TGTGCCATCAGTCCCGCGGGAGTAATCTACAATGAGCAGTTCTTC.